One sample yielded the 27 T cell receptor beta chains listed below, sequenced in a study of T cell repertoires in cytomegalovirus infection. Which antigens these TCRs recognize remains unknown. TCRdb fed the reads into MiXCR, producing one record per CDR3 protein. The sample has hundreds of thousands of distinct CDR3 sequences, 32% seen once. The source was cultured CD8+ T cells from PBMCs, collected from culture after CMV antigen stimulation. These receptors originate from a human donor in good health (CMV status not recorded). Some clones in this sample may be carry-over from other donors' samples.

The table lists this clonotype with many counts. The chain combines TRBV7-8 with TRBJ1-1; D gene unclear. Germline loops: CDR1 SGHVS, CDR2 FQNEAQ. Trimming left V 2 bases short and J 1 base short, with 17 bases between. The CDR3 covers 17 residues. The CDR3 bases are TGTGCCAGCAGCTTAAGGAAGGGAGAACGGAAGAACACTGAAGCTTTCTTT. This translates into CASSLRKGERKNTEAFF.

This clonotype was picked up a small number of times. The rearrangement uses TRBV2 and TRBJ2-7; TRBD1 matches 8 bases. Germline CDR1 reads SNHLY; CDR2 reads FYNNEI. The junction had 13 bases not matched to a gene; V was cut back by 7 bases and J by 2 bases. The CDR3 is 16 amino acids. The CDR3 DNA is TGTGCCAGCACCCTAACTCCAGGACAGGGTGCCTACGAGCAGTACTTC. It yields the protein CASTLTPGQGAYEQYF.

The sample holds a few counts of this clonotype. V is TRBV7-9 and J is TRBJ2-3, with 10 bases matching TRBD2. The J segment lost 2 bases and the V segment lost 5 bases, leaving 10 bases of the junction unmatched. The CDR3 is 17 amino acids. Per the germline V gene, CDR1 is SEHNR and CDR2 is FQNEAQ (reference sequence). The CDR3 DNA follows: TGTGCCAGCAGCGGTGGTAGCGGGGGGATTTTCACAGATACGCAGTATTTT. Protein: CASSGGSGGIFTDTQYF.

CDR3 protein: CSARASGSLFGYNEQFF. CDR3 bases: TGCAGTGCTAGAGCCAGCGGGTCACTCTTCGGTTACAATGAGCAGTTCTTC. V and J are TRBV20-1 and TRBJ2-1; a weak D match, TRBD2 (6 bases). The V and J ends lost 1 base and 4 bases respectively, with 20 bases between them. This CDR3 contains 17 residues. From germline, CDR1 is DFQATT and CDR2 SNEGSKA (reference sequence).

The chain carries TRBV15 and TRBJ1-2, with a tentative D call TRBD1 (5 bases). The V gene's germline CDR1 is LNHNV and CDR2 YYDKDF (reference sequence). The V gene lost 8 bases and the J gene lost 4 bases, with 8 bases spanning the gap. CDR3 size: 11 residues. The CDR3 protein is CATVGTYGYTF. CDR3 DNA sequence: TGTGCCACCGTCGGGACCTATGGCTACACCTTC.

This clonotype was found many times. The chain joins TRBV20-1 to TRBJ2-7; D is undetermined. The ends were cut back, 1 base at V and 1 base at J, with 8 bases in the middle. The V gene's germline CDR1 is DFQATT and CDR2 SNEGSKA (reference sequence). This CDR3 has 13 residues. The chain's CDR3 is CSARGDTSYEQYV. As DNA, the CDR3 is TGCAGTGCTAGAGGTGACACATCCTACGAGCAGTACGTC.

The chain couples TRBV4-2 to TRBJ2-1; D possibly corresponds to TRBD2 (5 bases). The CDR3 consists of 15 residues. Trimming took 3 bases from V and 7 from J, leaving 16 bases between them. Per the germline V gene, CDR1 is LGHNA and CDR2 is YNFKEQ. CDR3: CASSQLGDLGNEQFF. The DNA of the CDR3 is TGTGCCAGCAGCCAGTTGGGAGACTTAGGGAATGAGCAGTTCTTC.

For the CDR3, the DNA is TGTGCCAGCAGCCAGGAGTCCCCAGATACGCAGTATTTT. Its translation: CASSQESPDTQYF. V usage is TRBV4-2 and J usage is TRBJ2-3; no firm D call. V shed 3 bases and J shed 4 bases, with 8 bases lying between them. Germline-derived CDR1 and CDR2 are LGHNA and YNFKEQ. The CDR3 totals 13 residues.

This chain joins TRBV7-9 and TRBJ2-3; D not resolved. The CDR3 contains 15 residues. The V and J ends lost 7 bases and 0 bases respectively, with 14 bases between them. Germline V gives CDR1 SEHNR, CDR2 FQNEAQ (reference sequence). This CDR3 reads CASTPFGSSTDTQYF. The CDR3 bases are TGTGCCAGCACCCCGTTCGGGTCTAGCACAGATACGCAGTATTTT.

This clonotype was found a few times. The chain combines TRBV6-6 with TRBJ1-2, with D perhaps matching TRBD1 (6 bases). The CDR3 length is 15 residues. With 2 bases removed from V and 6 bases from J, the gap between germline ends came to 16 bases. Per germline, CDR1 MNHNY and CDR2 SVGAGI (reference sequence). The CDR3 DNA sequence: TGTGCCAGCAGTTACAGGGGGAAGATCTTCCATGGCTACACCTTC. It translates to CASSYRGKIFHGYTF.

The chain employs TRBV5-1 and TRBJ2-2, with D perhaps TRBD1 (5 bases). Germline lookup yields CDR1 SGHRS and CDR2 YFSETQ. The CDR3 sequence is 14 residues long. V was trimmed by 9 bases and J by 2 bases, leaving 14 bases between them. CDR3 DNA sequence: TGCGCCACCAAGGGGCCGATTAACACCGGGGAGCTGTTTTTT. Encoded protein: CATKGPINTGELFF.

The genes are TRBV6-8 and TRBJ1-6; 8 bases fit TRBD1. CDR1 and CDR2 from the germline V gene are MNHGY and SAAAGT. The trim removed 0 bases at V and 5 bases at J, leaving 18 bases unmatched. This CDR3 has 21 residues. The CDR3 loop reads CASSYSSLGPEPGQDNSPLHF. CDR3 nucleotides: TGTGCCAGCAGTTACTCGTCCCTGGGCCCGGAACCGGGACAGGATAATTCACCCCTCCACTTT.

This clonotype was recorded at least ten times. The V call is TRBV7-9, the J call TRBJ1-2; TRBD1 agrees at 7 bases. The germline gives CDR1 SEHNR, CDR2 FQNEAQ (reference sequence). V shed 6 bases, J shed 0 bases, and the junction held 13 bases outside the gene matches. The CDR3 covers 17 residues. CDR3 residues: CASRDRQGQGANYGYTF. Written as DNA, the CDR3 is TGTGCCAGCAGGGACCGACAGGGCCAAGGAGCTAACTATGGCTACACCTTC.

Details on this clonotype: A much larger clone differs from this one at a single base, so this may be a read error. The rearrangement joins TRBV6-2 or TRBV6-3 to TRBJ1-4; perhaps TRBD1 as D (6 bases). The germline V gene has CDR1 MNHEY and CDR2 SVGEGT. The V gene lost 4 bases and the J gene lost 3 bases, with 9 bases spanning the gap. The CDR3 length is 14 residues. The CDR3, as DNA: TGTGCCAGCAGTTCGGACAGACCTAATGAAAAACTGTTTTTT. Protein: CASSSDRPNEKLFF.

This chain uses TRBV24-1 with TRBJ2-2, with a weak D call TRBD1 (5 bases). V shed 4 bases and J shed 0 bases, with 14 bases lying between them. Germline-derived CDR1 and CDR2 are KGHDR and SFDVKD. The CDR3 is 17 residues long. The CDR3 DNA reads TGTGCCACCAGTGAAAGACCAGGGATACCGAACACCGGGGAGCTGTTTTTT. It is translated as CATSERPGIPNTGELFF.

The rearrangement links TRBV15 to TRBJ1-1, with TRBD1 as a possible D gene (5 bases). CDR1 is LNHNV, CDR2 YYDKDF, per germline (reference sequence). CDR3 size: 16 residues. V was clipped by 0 bases and J by 4 bases, with 15 bases between them. The CDR3, as DNA: TGTGCCACCAGCAGAGATCGGGAAGGGGTCGTCACTGAAGCTTTCTTT. This sequence encodes CATSRDREGVVTEAFF.

This clonotype came up many times. The chain has TRBV7-6 and TRBJ2-7; perhaps TRBD2 as D (6 bases). CDR1 and CDR2 (germline): SGHVS, FNYEAQ. The CDR3 contains 15 residues. V lost 5 bases and J lost 4, with 18 bases in between. The CDR3 reads CASSHPGRGIYEQYF. The CDR3 DNA reads as TGTGCCAGCAGCCACCCTGGGCGGGGTATTTACGAGCAGTACTTC.

This chain connects TRBV9 to TRBJ1-1; D is unclear. Germline-derived CDR1 and CDR2 are SGDLS and YYNGEE. The length of the CDR3 is 14 residues. The V end was cut by 4 bases, the J end by 3 bases, with 13 bases between. For the CDR3, the DNA is TGTGCCAGCAGCATTCGGACGGACGACACTGAAGCTTTCTTT. Translation gives CASSIRTDDTEAFF.

This clonotype was counted at least ten times. This chain joins TRBV7-6 and TRBJ1-1; 7 positions match TRBD1. V shed 4 bases and J 3 bases; nucleotides not matched to a gene: 5. The CDR3 has 14 residues. The germline V gene encodes CDR1 SGHVS and CDR2 FNYEAQ. The CDR3 nucleotides read TGTGCCAGCAGCTCCGGTACAGGGGACACTGAAGCTTTCTTT. This sequence encodes CASSSGTGDTEAFF.

This clonotype was observed at least ten times. This chain uses TRBV4-1 with TRBJ2-3; D may be TRBD1 (5 bases). CDR1 and CDR2 (germline): MGHRA, YSYEKL. CDR3 size: 16 residues. The V end was cut by 3 bases, the J end by 2 bases, with 15 bases between. In DNA form, the CDR3 reads TGCGCCAGCAGCCATCAGCCCCAGGGATACACAGATACGCAGTATTTT. Residues: CASSHQPQGYTDTQYF.

The genes are TRBV4-3 and TRBJ2-3; D call uncertain. The CDR3 has 13 residues. Germline V gene data show CDR1 as LGHNA and CDR2 as YSLEER. Trimming stripped 0 bases from V and 5 bases from J, with 6 bases between. The CDR3 coding sequence is TGCGCCAGCAGCCAAGATTCGGAAGATACGCAGTATTTT. Translation gives CASSQDSEDTQYF.

This chain connects TRBV12-3 or TRBV12-4 to TRBJ1-1; 7 bases match TRBD1. Unmatched junction bases numbered 13, after V lost 5 bases and J lost 1 base. The CDR3 has 17 residues. The CDR3 DNA sequence: TGTGCCAGCAGTAGCCCGGGAGGGGGCTTTCGGAACACTGAAGCTTTCTTT. This gives the protein CASSSPGGGFRNTEAFF.

This clonotype was observed once. The chain has TRBV19 and TRBJ1-6, with TRBD1 identical over 7 bases. The CDR3 consists of 13 residues. Germline CDR1 reads LNHDA; CDR2 reads SQIVND (reference sequence). The V segment lost 10 bases and the J segment 5 bases; nucleotides outside the gene matches: 5. The CDR3 is CATRDSHNSPLHF. CDR3 in DNA: TGTGCCACCAGGGACAGCCATAATTCACCCCTCCACTTT.

The rearrangement links TRBV20-1 to TRBJ1-4; 7 bases line up with TRBD1. This CDR3 spans 18 amino acids. In germline, CDR1 is DFQATT, CDR2 SNEGSKA (reference sequence). V lost 6 bases to trimming and J lost 0 bases; unmatched junction nucleotides: 16. CDR3 DNA sequence: TGCAGTGCGAAGGGGGGCAGGGGGTCCGCTACAACTAATGAAAAACTGTTTTTT. Translated: CSAKGGRGSATTNEKLFF.

To note about this clonotype: Mismatch with germline at one junction end may stem from a read error. The V gene is TRBV7-4, the J gene TRBJ2-1; D may correspond to TRBD1 or TRBD2 (5 bases each). Germline V gives CDR1 SGHVT, CDR2 SQSDAQ. The CDR3 is 16 amino acids. The CDR3 loop is CASSSSYRGSYNEQFF. CDR3 in DNA: TGTGCCAGCAGCTCCTCTTACCGGGGCTCCTACAATGAGCAGTTCTTT. Based on the CDR3 plus reference TRBV7-4 and TRBJ2-1, the full variable domain is GAGVSQSPRYKVAKRGRDVALRCDSISGHVTLYWYRQTLGQGSEVLTYSQSDAQRDKSGRPSGRFSAERPERSVSTLKIQRTEQGDSAVYLCASSSSYRGSYNEQFFGPGTRLTVL.

The chain employs TRBV14 and TRBJ2-3; tentative D call: TRBD2 (5 bases). CDR3 length: 16 residues. CDR1 SGHDN and CDR2 FVKESK come from the germline V gene. V was pared by 0 bases and J by 4 bases, with 14 bases between. The CDR3 DNA is TGTGCCAGCAGCCAAGATTACCGGGGAAAGGCAGATACGCAGTATTTT. It specifies CASSQDYRGKADTQYF.

The rearrangement links TRBV27 to TRBJ2-3; TRBD2 matches at 8 bases. The CDR3 runs 13 residues. V was pared by 5 bases and J by 11 bases, with 9 bases of the junction left unmatched. The germline V gene has CDR1 MNHEY and CDR2 SMNVEV (reference sequence). The CDR3 nucleotides are TGTGCCAGCAGTGACGGGACGGGAGGGGGGCAGTATTTT. This codes for CASSDGTGGGQYF.